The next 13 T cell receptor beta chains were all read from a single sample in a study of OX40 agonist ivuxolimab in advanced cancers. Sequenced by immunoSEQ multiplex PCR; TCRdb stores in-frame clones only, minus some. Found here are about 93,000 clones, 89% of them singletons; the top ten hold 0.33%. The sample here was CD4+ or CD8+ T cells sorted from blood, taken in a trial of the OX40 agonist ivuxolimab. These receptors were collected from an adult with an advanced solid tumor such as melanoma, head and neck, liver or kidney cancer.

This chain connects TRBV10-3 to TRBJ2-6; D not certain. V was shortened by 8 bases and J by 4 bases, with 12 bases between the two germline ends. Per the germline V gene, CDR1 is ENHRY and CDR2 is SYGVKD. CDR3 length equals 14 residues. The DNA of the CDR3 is TGTGCCATCCCGGCTATAAGGGGGGCCAACGTCCTGACTTTC. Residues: CAIPAIRGANVLTF.

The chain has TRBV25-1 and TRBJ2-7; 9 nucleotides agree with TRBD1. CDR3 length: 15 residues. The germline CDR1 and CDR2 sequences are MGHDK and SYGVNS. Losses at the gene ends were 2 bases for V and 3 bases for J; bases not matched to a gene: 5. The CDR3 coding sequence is TGTGCCAGCAGTGAAACAGGGGGCTCGGGCTACGAGCAGTACTTC. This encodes CASSETGGSGYEQYF.

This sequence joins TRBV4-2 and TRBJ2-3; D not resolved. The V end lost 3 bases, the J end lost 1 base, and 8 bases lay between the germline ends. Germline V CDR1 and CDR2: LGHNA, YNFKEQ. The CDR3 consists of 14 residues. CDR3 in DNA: TGTGCCAGCAGCCAGTCGCTACGCACAGATACGCAGTATTTT. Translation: CASSQSLRTDTQYF.

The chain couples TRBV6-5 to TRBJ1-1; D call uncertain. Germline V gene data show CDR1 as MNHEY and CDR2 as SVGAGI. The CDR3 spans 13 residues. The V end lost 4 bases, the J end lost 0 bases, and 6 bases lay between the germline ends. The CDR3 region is CASSLTVNTEAFF. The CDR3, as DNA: TGTGCCAGCAGTTTGACGGTGAACACTGAAGCTTTCTTT.

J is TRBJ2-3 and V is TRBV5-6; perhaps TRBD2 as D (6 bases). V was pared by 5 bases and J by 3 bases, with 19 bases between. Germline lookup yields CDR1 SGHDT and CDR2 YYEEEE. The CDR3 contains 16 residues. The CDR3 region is CASRREWRVGTDTQYF. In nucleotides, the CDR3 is TGTGCCAGCAGACGGGAGTGGAGGGTCGGTACAGATACGCAGTATTTT.

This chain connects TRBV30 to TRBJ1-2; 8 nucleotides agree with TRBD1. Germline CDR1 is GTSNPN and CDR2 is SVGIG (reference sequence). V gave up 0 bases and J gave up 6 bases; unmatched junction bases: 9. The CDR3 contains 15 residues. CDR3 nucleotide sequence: TGTGCCTGGAGTGTAGAATTCAGGGGGCTAGATGGCTACACCTTC. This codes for CAWSVEFRGLDGYTF.

The CDR3 protein is CASSIPENYGYTF. Written as DNA, the CDR3 is TGTGCCAGTAGTATCCCAGAGAACTATGGCTACACCTTC. The genes are TRBV19 and TRBJ1-2; D is unclear. Germline-derived CDR1 and CDR2 are LNHDA and SQIVND (reference sequence). This CDR3 is 13 amino acids long. The V end was cut by 3 bases, the J end by 2 bases, with 7 bases between. The full variable domain, with the rest looked up from reference TRBV19 and TRBJ1-2, is DGGITQSPKYLFRKEGQNVTLSCEQNLNHDAMYWYRQDPGQGLRLIYYSQIVNDFQKGDIAEGYSVSREKKESFPLTVTSAQKNPTAFYLCASSIPENYGYTFGSGTRLTVV.

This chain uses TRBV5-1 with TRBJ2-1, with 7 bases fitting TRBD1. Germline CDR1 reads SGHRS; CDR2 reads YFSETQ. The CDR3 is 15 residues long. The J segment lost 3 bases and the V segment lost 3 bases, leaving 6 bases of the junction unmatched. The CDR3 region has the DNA TGCGCCAGCAGCTACCGACAGGGTGGCTACAATGAGCAGTTCTTC. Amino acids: CASSYRQGGYNEQFF.

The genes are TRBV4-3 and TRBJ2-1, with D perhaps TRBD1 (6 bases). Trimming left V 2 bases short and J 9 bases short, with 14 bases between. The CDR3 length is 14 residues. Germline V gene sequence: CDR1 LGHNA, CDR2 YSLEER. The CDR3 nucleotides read TGCGCCAGCAGCCAAACTACAGGGTTTGGTGAGCAGTTCTTC. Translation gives CASSQTTGFGEQFF.

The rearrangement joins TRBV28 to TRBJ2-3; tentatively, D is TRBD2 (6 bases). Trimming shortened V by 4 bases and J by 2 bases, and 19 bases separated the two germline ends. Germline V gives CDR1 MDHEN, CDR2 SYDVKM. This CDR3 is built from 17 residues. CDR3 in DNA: TGTGCCAGCAGTTCTTCCGGGACTGGTGCCCTCACAGATACGCAGTATTTT. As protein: CASSSSGTGALTDTQYF.

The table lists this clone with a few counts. The CDR3 DNA reads as TGTGCCAGCATCGGTGGGTTTAATCAGCCCCAGCATTTT. Protein product: CASIGGFNQPQHF. The chain has TRBV28 and TRBJ1-5; D is uncertain. V lost 7 bases and J lost 4, with 11 bases in between. The CDR3 consists of 13 residues. Germline V lookup: CDR1 MDHEN, CDR2 SYDVKM.

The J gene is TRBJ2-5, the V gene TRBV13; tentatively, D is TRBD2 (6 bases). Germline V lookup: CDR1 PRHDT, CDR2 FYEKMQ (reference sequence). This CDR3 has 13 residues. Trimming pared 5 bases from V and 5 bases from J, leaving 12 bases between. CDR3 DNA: TGTGCCAGCAGCCCCCGGGCGGGGGAGACCCAGTACTTC. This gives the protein CASSPRAGETQYF.

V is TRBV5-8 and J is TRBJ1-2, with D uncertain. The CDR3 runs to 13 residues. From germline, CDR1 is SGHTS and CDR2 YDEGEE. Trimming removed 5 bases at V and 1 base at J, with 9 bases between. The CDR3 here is CASRQSFNYGYTF. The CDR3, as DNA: TGTGCCAGCAGACAGAGCTTTAACTATGGCTACACCTTC.